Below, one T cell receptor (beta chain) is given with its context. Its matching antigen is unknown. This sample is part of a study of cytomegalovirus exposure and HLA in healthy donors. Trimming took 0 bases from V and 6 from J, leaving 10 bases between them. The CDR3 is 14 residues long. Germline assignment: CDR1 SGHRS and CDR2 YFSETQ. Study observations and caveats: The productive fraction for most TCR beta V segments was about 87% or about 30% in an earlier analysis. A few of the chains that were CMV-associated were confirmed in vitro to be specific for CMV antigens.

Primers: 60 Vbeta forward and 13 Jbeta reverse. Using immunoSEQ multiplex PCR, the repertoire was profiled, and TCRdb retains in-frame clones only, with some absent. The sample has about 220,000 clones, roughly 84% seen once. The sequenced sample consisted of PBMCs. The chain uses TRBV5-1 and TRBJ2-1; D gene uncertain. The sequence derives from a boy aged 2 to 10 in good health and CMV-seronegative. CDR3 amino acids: CASSLAGSGNEQFF. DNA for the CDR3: TGCGCCAGCAGCTTGGCTGGCAGTGGCAATGAGCAGTTCTTC. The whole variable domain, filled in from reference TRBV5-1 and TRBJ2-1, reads KAGVTQTPRYLIKTRGQQVTLSCSPISGHRSVSWYQQTPGQGLQFLFEYFSETQRNKGNFPGRFSGRQFSNSRSEMNVSTLELGDSALYLCASSLAGSGNEQFFGPGTRLTVL.